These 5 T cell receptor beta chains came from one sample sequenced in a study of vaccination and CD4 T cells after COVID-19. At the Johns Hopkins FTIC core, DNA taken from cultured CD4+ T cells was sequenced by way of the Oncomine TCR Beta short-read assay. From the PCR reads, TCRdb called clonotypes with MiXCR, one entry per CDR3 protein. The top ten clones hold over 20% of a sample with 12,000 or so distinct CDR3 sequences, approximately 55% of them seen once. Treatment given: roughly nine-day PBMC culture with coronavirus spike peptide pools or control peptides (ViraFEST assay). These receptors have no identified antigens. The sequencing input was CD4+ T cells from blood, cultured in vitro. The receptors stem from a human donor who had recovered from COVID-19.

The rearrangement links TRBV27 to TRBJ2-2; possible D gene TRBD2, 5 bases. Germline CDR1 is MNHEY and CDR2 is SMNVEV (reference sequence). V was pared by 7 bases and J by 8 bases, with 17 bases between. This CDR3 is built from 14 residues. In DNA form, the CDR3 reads TGTGCCAGCAAATGGAGCGGCACAACTGGGGAGCTGTTTTTT. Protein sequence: CASKWSGTTGELFF.

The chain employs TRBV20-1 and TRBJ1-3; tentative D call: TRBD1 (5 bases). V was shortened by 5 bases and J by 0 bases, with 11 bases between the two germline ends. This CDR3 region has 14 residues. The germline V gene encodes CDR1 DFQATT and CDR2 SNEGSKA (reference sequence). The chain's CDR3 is CSARGPISGNTIYF. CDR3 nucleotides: TGCAGTGCTCGGGGACCGATCTCTGGAAACACCATATATTTT.

The CDR3 DNA follows: TGTGCCAGCAGCCTATCCCCTCGGACAGGTCGGGAGAATTCACCCCTCCACTTT. Translating it yields CASSLSPRTGRENSPLHF. The chain links TRBV6-1 to TRBJ1-6; TRBD1 agrees at 7 bases. The CDR3 is made up of 18 amino acids. With V trimmed by 6 bases and J by 7 bases, 18 bases remained unmatched. The germline V gene has CDR1 MNHNS and CDR2 SASEGT.

Here the CDR3 reads CASKEGGSTDTQYF. The CDR3 bases are TGTGCCAGCAAGGAGGGAGGGAGCACAGATACGCAGTATTTT. The V call is TRBV2, the J call TRBJ2-3, with 7 bases matching TRBD2. Trimming cost V 7 bases and J 0 bases; bases outside gene matches: 4. This CDR3 has 14 residues. The germline CDR1 and CDR2 sequences are SNHLY and FYNNEI.

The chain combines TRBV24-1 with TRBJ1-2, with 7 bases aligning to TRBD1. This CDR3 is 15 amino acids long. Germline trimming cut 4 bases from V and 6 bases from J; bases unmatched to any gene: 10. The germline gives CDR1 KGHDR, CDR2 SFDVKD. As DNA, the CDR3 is TGTGCCACCAGTGACCCCCACAGGGGCGTAGATGGCTACACCTTC. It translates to CATSDPHRGVDGYTF.